The rows below give T cell receptor beta chains drawn from one sample of a study of monozygotic twins with inflammatory bowel disease. Each CDR3 protein gets one entry in TCRdb, which reprocessed the 5' RACE reads and gives no DNA. Listed are approximately 400,000 distinct CDR3 sequences; more than 2% falls within the top ten. The source material was blood. The receptors derive from a human donor with ulcerative colitis or Crohn's disease, or a healthy co-twin of an affected twin (not recorded which). The CDR3 runs from the conserved cysteine through the conserved F or W. The order of the fields is J gene, V gene, CDR3 protein.

TRBJ2-1,TRBV28,CASGTGLNSYNEQFF
TRBJ2-2,TRBV12-3/TRBV12-4,CASRPGTVNTGELFF
TRBJ2-7,TRBV18,CASSPPVVGGYEQYF
TRBJ2-2,TRBV12-3/TRBV12-4,CAGIKGATGELFF
TRBJ2-5,TRBV6-1,CASRPQGRLPRETQYF
TRBJ1-2,TRBV4-1,CASSQVSSTEDGYTF
TRBJ1-6,TRBV4-2,CASSQDAGQGFFVNSPLHF
TRBJ2-6,TRBV6-1,CASRFLRSGANVLTF
TRBJ2-5,TRBV20-1,CSVPASGETQYF
TRBJ1-1,TRBV7-9,CASSLAEQGEAFF
TRBJ2-1,TRBV7-3,CASSLPHINEQFF
TRBJ2-3,TRBV5-1,CASRSGATDTQYF
TRBJ2-5,TRBV9,CASSVGSSGETQYF
TRBJ2-1,TRBV9,CASSKAGDSYNEQFF
TRBJ2-1,TRBV20-1,CSARQRTGEKRQFF
TRBJ2-1,TRBV11-2,CASSLEPGLGDNEQFF